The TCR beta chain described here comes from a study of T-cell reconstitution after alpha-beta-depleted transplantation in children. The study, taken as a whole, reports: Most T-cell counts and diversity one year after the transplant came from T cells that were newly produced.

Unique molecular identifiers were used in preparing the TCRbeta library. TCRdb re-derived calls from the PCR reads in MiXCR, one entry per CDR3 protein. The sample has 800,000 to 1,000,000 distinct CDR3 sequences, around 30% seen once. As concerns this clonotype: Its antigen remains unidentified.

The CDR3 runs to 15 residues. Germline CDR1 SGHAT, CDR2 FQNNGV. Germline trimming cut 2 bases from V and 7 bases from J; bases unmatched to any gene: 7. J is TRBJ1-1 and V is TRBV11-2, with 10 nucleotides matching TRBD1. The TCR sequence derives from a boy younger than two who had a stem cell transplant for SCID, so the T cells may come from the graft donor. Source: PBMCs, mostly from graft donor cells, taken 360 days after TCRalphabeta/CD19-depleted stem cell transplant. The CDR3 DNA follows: TGTGCCAGCAGCTTACGGACAGGGGGTAGCGATGAAGCTTTCTTT. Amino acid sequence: CASSLRTGGSDEAFF.